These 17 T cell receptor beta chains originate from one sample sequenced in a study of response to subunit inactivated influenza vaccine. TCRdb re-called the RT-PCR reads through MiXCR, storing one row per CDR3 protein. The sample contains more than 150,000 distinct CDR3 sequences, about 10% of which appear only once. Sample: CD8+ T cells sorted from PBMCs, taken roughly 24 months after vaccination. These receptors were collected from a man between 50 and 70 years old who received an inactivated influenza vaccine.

This chain's CDR3 is CATSRDWTRTSTDTQYF. The DNA of the CDR3 is TGTGCCACCAGCAGAGATTGGACAAGAACTAGCACAGATACGCAGTATTTT. V gene TRBV15 combines with J gene TRBJ2-3; possible D gene TRBD1, 5 bases. The germline gives CDR1 LNHNV, CDR2 YYDKDF (reference sequence). The V and J ends lost 0 bases and 0 bases respectively, with 13 bases between them. The CDR3 contains 17 residues.

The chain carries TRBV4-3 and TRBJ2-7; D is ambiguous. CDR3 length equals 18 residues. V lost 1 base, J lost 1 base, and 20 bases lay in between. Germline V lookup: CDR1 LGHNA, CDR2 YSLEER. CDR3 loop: CASSQAAEAEAVSYEQYF. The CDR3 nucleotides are TGCGCCAGCAGCCAAGCCGCAGAGGCAGAGGCAGTGTCCTACGAGCAGTACTTC.

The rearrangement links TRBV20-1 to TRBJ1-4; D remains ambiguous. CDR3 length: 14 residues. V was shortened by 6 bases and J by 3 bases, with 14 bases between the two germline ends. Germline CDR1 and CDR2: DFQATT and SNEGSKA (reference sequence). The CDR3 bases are TGCAGTGCCACCGAAGGGAACTCTAATGAAAAACTGTTTTTT. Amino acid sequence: CSATEGNSNEKLFF.

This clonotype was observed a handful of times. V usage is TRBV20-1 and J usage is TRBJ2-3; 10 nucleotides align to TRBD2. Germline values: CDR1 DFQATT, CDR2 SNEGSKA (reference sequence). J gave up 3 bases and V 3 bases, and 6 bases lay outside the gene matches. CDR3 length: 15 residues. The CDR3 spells CSASPSGSGTDTQYF. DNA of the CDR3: TGCAGTGCTAGTCCTAGCGGGAGCGGGACAGATACGCAGTATTTT.

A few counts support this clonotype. The CDR3: CASHGGIGTYNEQFF. For the CDR3, the DNA is TGTGCCAGTCACGGGGGGATTGGGACCTACAATGAGCAGTTCTTC. This sequence joins TRBV10-3 and TRBJ2-1, with 7 bases aligning to TRBD2. With V trimmed by 10 bases and J by 2 bases, 11 bases remained unmatched. CDR1 and CDR2 (germline): ENHRY, SYGVKD. The CDR3 contains 15 residues.

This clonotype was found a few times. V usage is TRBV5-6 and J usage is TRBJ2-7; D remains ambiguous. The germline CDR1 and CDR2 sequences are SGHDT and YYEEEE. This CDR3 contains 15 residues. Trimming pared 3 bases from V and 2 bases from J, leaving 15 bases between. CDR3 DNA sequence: TGTGCCAGCAGCTCCCCATGGACCGCCGCCTACGAGCAGTACTTC. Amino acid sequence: CASSSPWTAAYEQYF. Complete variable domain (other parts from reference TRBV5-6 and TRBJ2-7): DAGVTQSPTHLIKTRGQQVTLRCSPKSGHDTVSWYQQALGQGPQFIFQYYEEEERQRGNFPDRFSGHQFPNYSSELNVNALLLGDSALYLCASSSPWTAAYEQYFGPGTRLTVT.

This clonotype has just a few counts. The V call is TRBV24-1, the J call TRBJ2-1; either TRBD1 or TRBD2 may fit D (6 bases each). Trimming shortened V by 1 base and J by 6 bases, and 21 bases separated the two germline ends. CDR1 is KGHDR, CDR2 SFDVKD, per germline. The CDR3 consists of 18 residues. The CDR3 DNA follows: TGTGCCACCAGTGATTTCAGGGGTCGAGCGGGCCTGATCAATGAGCAGTTCTTC. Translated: CATSDFRGRAGLINEQFF.

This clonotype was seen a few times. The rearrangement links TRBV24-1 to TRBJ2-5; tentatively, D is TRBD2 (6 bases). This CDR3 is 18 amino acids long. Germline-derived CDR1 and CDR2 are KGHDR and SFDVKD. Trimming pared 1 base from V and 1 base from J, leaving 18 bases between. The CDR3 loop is CATSDLWLALNFQETQYF. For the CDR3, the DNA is TGTGCCACCAGTGATTTATGGCTAGCGCTGAATTTCCAAGAGACCCAGTACTTC.

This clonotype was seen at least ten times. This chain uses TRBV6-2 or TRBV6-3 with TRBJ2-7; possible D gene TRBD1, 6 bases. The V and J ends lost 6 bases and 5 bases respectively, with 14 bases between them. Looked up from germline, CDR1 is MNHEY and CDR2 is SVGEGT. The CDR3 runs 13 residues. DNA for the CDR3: TGTGCCAGCAGCTATGACAGGATCGACGAGCAGTACTTC. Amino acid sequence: CASSYDRIDEQYF.

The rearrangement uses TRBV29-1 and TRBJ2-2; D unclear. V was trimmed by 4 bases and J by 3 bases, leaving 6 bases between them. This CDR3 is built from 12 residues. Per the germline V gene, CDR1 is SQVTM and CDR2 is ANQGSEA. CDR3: CSVVHHTGELFF. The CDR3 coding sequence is TGCAGCGTTGTTCATCACACCGGGGAGCTGTTTTTT.

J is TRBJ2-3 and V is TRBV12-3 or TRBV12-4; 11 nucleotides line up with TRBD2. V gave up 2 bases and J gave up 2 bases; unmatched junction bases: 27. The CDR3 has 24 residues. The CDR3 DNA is TGTGCCAGCAGTTTATCCCTAAATGGACAGATCACTAGCGGGAGATACAGGGACACAGATACGCAGTATTTT. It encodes CASSLSLNGQITSGRYRDTDTQYF.

CDR3 sequence (DNA): TGTGCCACCGGACCAGGTGCTGGGGCCAACGTCCTGACTTTC. Amino acid sequence: CATGPGAGANVLTF. V gene TRBV24-1 combines with J gene TRBJ2-6; D remains unclear. V gave up 9 bases and J gave up 2 bases, with 10 bases separating them. The CDR3 is made up of 14 amino acids. CDR1 and CDR2 from the germline V gene are KGHDR and SFDVKD.

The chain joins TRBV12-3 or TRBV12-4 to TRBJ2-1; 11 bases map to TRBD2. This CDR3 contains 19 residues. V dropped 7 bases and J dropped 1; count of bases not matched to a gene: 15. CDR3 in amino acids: CASTWSSGRAGKSYNEQFF. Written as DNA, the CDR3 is TGTGCCAGCACCTGGAGTAGCGGGAGGGCGGGAAAGTCCTACAATGAGCAGTTCTTC.

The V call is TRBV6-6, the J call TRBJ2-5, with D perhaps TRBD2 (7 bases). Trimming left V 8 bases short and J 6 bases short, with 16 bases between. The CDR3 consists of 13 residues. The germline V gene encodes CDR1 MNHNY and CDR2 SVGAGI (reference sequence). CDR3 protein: CASQGRAGKTQYF. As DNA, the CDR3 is TGTGCCAGCCAGGGGAGGGCAGGGAAGACCCAGTACTTC.

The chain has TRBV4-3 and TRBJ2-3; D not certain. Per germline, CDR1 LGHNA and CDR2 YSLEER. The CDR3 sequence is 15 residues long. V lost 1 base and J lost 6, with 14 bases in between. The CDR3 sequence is CASSQGNSLGDTQYF. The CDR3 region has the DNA TGCGCCAGCAGCCAAGGAAATAGTCTGGGGGATACGCAGTATTTT.

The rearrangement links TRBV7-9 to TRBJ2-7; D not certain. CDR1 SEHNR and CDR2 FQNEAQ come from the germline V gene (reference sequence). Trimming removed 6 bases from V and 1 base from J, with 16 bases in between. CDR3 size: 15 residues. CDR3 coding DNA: TGTGCCAGCAGTATCGTGAAGAGTGAATCCTACGAGCAGTACTTC. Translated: CASSIVKSESYEQYF. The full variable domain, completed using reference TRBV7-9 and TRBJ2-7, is DTGVSQNPRHKITKRGQNVTFRCDPISEHNRLYWYRQTLGQGPEFLTYFQNEAQLEKSRLLSDRFSAERPKGSFSTLEIQRTEQGDSAMYLCASSIVKSESYEQYFGPGTRLTVT.

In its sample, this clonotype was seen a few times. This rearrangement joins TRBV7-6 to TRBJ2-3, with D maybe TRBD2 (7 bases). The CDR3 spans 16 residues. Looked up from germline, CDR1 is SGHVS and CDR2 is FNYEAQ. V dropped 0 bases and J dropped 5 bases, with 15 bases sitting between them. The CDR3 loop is CASSLAEGGPVDTQYF. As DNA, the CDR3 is TGTGCCAGCAGCTTAGCTGAGGGGGGGCCAGTAGATACGCAGTATTTT.